This T cell receptor (beta chain) is from a study of T-cell memory formation after mild COVID-19. Overall study findings and caveats: From day 15 to 85, contracting clones were balanced between CD4 and CD8, whereas later expanders leaned toward CD4+. That cross-reactive memory joined was suggested by some responding clones appearing in pre-infection memory.

Each CDR3 protein is one row after TCRdb ran MiXCR on the 5' RACE reads. The repertoire holds roughly 120,000 distinct CDR3 sequences, with 16% as singletons. The CDR3 loop spans 12 amino acids. V lost 3 bases and J lost 5, with 8 bases in between. To note about this clonotype: Its antigen is unidentified.

The clonotype originates from an adult woman who had mild COVID-19 (a few samples of this study predate the infection). Cell type and time point are not known. The material sequenced was PBMCs or a T cell subset sorted from them (not recorded which). The gene calls are TRBV12-3 or TRBV12-4 and TRBJ2-7; D is ambiguous. CDR3 nucleotide sequence: TGTGCCAGCAGTTTCGTAAAGCACGAGCAGTACTTC. Protein product: CASSFVKHEQYF.